This TCR beta chain appears in the sequencing data of a study of blood T cells in healthy people across ages. Across the whole study: The template switching approach captured approximately one barcoded beta molecule for every two T cells.

This clonotype occurred many times. Its target is unknown. The CDR3 sequence is 12 residues long. Per the germline V gene, CDR1 is DFQATT and CDR2 is SNEGSKA (reference sequence). The V gene lost 0 bases and the J gene lost 10 bases, with 10 bases spanning the gap. Whenever a sample was processed, at least 6 million PBMCs were isolated. The study, taken as a whole, reports: Nothing was known about donor CMV status, and this possibly confounded expanded clonotype changes. Strongly correlated with naive T cell percentage was TCR beta diversity.

A second PCR, run for about 7 to 11 cycles, used a sample-barcoded 5' primer plus a J-beta primer mix. TCRdb fed the 5' RACE reads into MiXCR, producing one record per CDR3 protein. This table holds fewer than 2,000,000 distinct CDR3 sequences, approximately 32% found once. Sequenced sample: blood. The clonotype originates from a woman between 25 and 40 years old in good health. The chain combines TRBV20-1 with TRBJ2-1; D not resolved. CDR3 bases: TGCAGTGCTAGAGATATGACCCCCGAGCAGTTCTTC. This gives the protein CSARDMTPEQFF.